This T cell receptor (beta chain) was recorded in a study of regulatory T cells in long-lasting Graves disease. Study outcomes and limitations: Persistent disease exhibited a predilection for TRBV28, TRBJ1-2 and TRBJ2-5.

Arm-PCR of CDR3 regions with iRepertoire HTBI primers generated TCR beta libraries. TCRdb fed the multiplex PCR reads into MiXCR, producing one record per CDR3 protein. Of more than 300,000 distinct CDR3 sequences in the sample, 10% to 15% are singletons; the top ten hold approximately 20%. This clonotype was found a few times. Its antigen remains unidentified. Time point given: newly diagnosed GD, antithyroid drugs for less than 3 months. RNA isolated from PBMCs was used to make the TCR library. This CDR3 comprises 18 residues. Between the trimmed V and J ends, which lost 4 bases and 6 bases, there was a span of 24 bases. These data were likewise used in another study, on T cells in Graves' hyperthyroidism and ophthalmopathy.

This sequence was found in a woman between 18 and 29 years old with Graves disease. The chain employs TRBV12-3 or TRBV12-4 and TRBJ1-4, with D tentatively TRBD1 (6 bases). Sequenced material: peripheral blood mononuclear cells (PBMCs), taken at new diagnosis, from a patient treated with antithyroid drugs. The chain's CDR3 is CASSSNRVQSDGYEKLFF. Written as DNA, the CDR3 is TGTGCCAGCAGTTCGAACAGGGTACAGTCGGATGGCTATGAAAAACTGTTTTTT.